This T cell receptor (beta chain) was recorded in a study of shared clonotypes between healthy human individuals. General observations from the study: Donor scarcity curtailed the genetic and exposure-history diversity represented herein. Among donors, the sharing of clonotypes was expected to be influenced by sequencing depth.

The naive CD8 population came from CD45RO-negative cells selected for CCR7, without terminally differentiated effector memory CD45RA+ cells. Every contributor of samples was a Caucasian grown-up residing in Nashville, Tennessee. This CDR3 comprises 17 residues. V lost 0 bases, J lost 5 bases, and 16 bases lay in between. Per the germline V gene, CDR1 is LNHNV and CDR2 is YYDKDF (reference sequence). As to this clone: Its specificity is unknown.

DNA at about 210 ng, 25,000 to 35,000 T cell genomes, went into sorted-subset replicate PCRs. Generated by immunoSEQ multiplex PCR, the TCRdb table keeps only in-frame clones and is missing some. Of approximately 2,000,000 clones detected, just over 90% appear once; the ten largest clones hold around 1.8%. This receptor was identified in a man aged 18 to 29 in good health. Some clones in this sample may be carry-over from other donors' samples. Input material: naive CD8+ T cells from PBMCs. The chain recombines TRBV15 with TRBJ2-2; the D is unclear. For the CDR3, the DNA is TGTGCCACCAGCAGAGATTTGGGCGGTGAGGTAACCGGGGAGCTGTTTTTT. Translated: CATSRDLGGEVTGELFF.